This T cell receptor beta chain was documented in a study of T cells expressing NK-cell markers. Study-wide context: The study drew TCR beta repertoires from sorted CD3+CD56+NKG2C+, CD3+CD56+NKG2C- and CD3+CD56-NKG2C+ T cells. Notes on the study in general: In a handful of donors, dominant clonotypes made up about 25-60.1% of CD3+CD56-NKG2C+ cells. Expanded clones of NKG2C+ T cells had an unclear HCMV specificity.

Researchers built TCR beta cDNA using 5'RACE template switching with UMIs. TCRdb processed the 5' RACE reads again and assigns one entry to each CDR3 protein, with no DNA. This repertoire comprises about 380,000 distinct CDR3 sequences; its ten largest clones make up around 5.3%. The CDR3 is 14 residues long. The germline CDR1 and CDR2 sequences are SNHLY and FYNNEI. About this clonotype itself: The antigen is not known.

The chain employs TRBV2 and TRBJ1-5. The sequencing input was blood T cells: a sorted CD56 or NKG2C T cell subset, CD4+ or CD8+ T cells, or bulk PBMC T cells (not recorded which). This receptor was identified in a man aged 18-75 years in good health. This CDR3 reads CASSEWLSNQPQHF.